The next 10 T cell receptor beta chains were all read from a single sample in a study of OX40 agonist ivuxolimab in advanced cancers. Produced via immunoSEQ multiplex PCR; TCRdb's table is partial and in-frame only. The sample records around 47,000 clones, about 80% being singletons. The sequences come from CD4+ or CD8+ T cells sorted from blood, collected in a trial of the OX40 agonist ivuxolimab. These receptors came from an adult with an advanced solid tumor such as melanoma, head and neck, liver or kidney cancer.

This rearrangement joins TRBV4-1 to TRBJ2-1; a weak D match, TRBD1 (7 bases). V lost 5 bases and J lost 3, with 14 bases in between. The CDR3 spans 15 residues. CDR1 and CDR2 from the germline V gene are MGHRA and YSYEKL. CDR3 sequence: CASSGGTALYNEQFF. The CDR3 DNA sequence: TGCGCCAGCAGCGGAGGGACAGCTCTCTACAATGAGCAGTTCTTC.

CDR3 amino acids: CSVLSGGEYEQFF. The CDR3 DNA reads as TGCAGCGTTCTGTCAGGGGGCGAATATGAGCAGTTCTTC. The chain couples TRBV29-1 to TRBJ2-1, with TRBD1 matching over 8 bases. With V trimmed by 5 bases and J by 8 bases, 8 bases remained unmatched. The CDR3 extends over 13 amino acids. Germline lookup yields CDR1 SQVTM and CDR2 ANQGSEA.

J is TRBJ2-2 and V is TRBV7-3, with a weak D call TRBD2 (7 bases). This CDR3 is built from 19 residues. CDR1 and CDR2 (germline): SGHTA, FQGTGA. Trimming took 1 base from V and 7 from J, leaving 25 bases between them. The CDR3 DNA sequence: TGTGCCAGCAGCTTAAGGAACATCGTAACGGGGGGCCACAGCGGGGAGCTGTTTTTT. It yields the protein CASSLRNIVTGGHSGELFF.

Turning to this clone: Distinct nucleotide sequences in the sample also encode this CDR3. This rearrangement joins TRBV9 to TRBJ1-2; D is perhaps TRBD1 (6 bases). The germline CDR1 and CDR2 sequences are SGDLS and YYNGEE. Trimming removed 0 bases from V and 3 bases from J, with 6 bases in between. The CDR3 has 13 amino acids. CDR3 nucleotide sequence: TGTGCCAGCAGCGTAGGGACAGACTATGGCTACACCTTC. Translation: CASSVGTDYGYTF.

A few counts support this clone. The chain combines TRBV29-1 with TRBJ2-5; 12 nucleotides line up with TRBD2. This CDR3 is 14 amino acids long. The V segment lost 7 bases and the J segment 5 bases; nucleotides outside the gene matches: 8. Germline V gives CDR1 SQVTM, CDR2 ANQGSEA. In DNA, the CDR3 is TGCAGCGCGGAACTAGCGGGAGGAGGGGAGACCCAGTACTTC. Protein: CSAELAGGGETQYF.

The chain carries TRBV19 and TRBJ2-1, with 11 positions matching TRBD2. The CDR3 runs to 22 residues. Germline V lookup: CDR1 LNHDA, CDR2 SQIVND (reference sequence). With 3 bases clipped from V and 0 bases from J, the junction kept 19 bases outside the gene matches. CDR3 in amino acids: CASSIIGSLTSGTVISYNEQFF. The CDR3 DNA reads as TGTGCCAGTAGTATTATCGGGTCTCTGACTAGCGGGACCGTCATCTCCTACAATGAGCAGTTCTTC.

In DNA form, the CDR3 reads TGCGCCAGCAGTGAGGGGACACCGAAGCCTGAAGGTTCCTACGAGCAGTACTTC. Its protein product is CASSEGTPKPEGSYEQYF. The chain uses TRBV10-1 and TRBJ2-7, with TRBD1 as a possible D gene (6 bases). V shed 2 bases and J shed 1 base, with 21 bases lying between them. This CDR3 is 18 amino acids long. Germline CDR1 WNHNN, CDR2 SYGVQD (reference sequence).

This clone was detected only a few times. The CDR3 loop reads CASTHLTGPYLGAFF. The CDR3 DNA is TGTGCCAGCACCCATCTTACCGGGCCCTACCTTGGAGCTTTCTTT. V gene TRBV9 combines with J gene TRBJ1-1; unclear D gene. V was pared by 6 bases and J by 10 bases, with 25 bases between. In germline, CDR1 is SGDLS, CDR2 YYNGEE. The CDR3 runs 15 residues.

The chain employs TRBV7-3 and TRBJ1-5; D gene uncertain. The V gene lost 2 bases and the J gene lost 6 bases, with 8 bases spanning the gap. Germline CDR1 reads SGHTA; CDR2 reads FQGTGA. This CDR3 has 13 amino acids. The CDR3 reads CASSLARPQPQHF. The CDR3 DNA sequence: TGTGCCAGCAGCTTAGCCCGACCTCAGCCCCAGCATTTT.

The chain links TRBV4-1 to TRBJ2-7, with D unclear. The V gene lost 4 bases and the J gene lost 1 base, with 8 bases spanning the gap. Germline V gene sequence: CDR1 MGHRA, CDR2 YSYEKL. This CDR3 has 13 amino acids. DNA of the CDR3: TGCGCCAGCAGCCTCCTAGAGTCCTACGAGCAGTACTTC. This codes for CASSLLESYEQYF.